The clone carrying this T cell receptor (beta chain) was counted only a few times. Antigen: not known. With 6 bases removed from V and 2 bases from J, the gap between germline ends came to 16 bases. This CDR3 comprises 14 residues. Germline CDR1 DFQATT, CDR2 SNEGSKA (reference sequence). Library preparation for TCR beta used quantitative 5'-RACE with molecular barcodes. In TCRdb, the 5' RACE reads were re-called with MiXCR into one record per CDR3 protein. The data show 700,000 or so distinct CDR3 sequences, roughly 20% seen once. The data belong to a study of CD8 T cells in ankylosing spondylitis. Points from the study as a whole: Typical of ankylosing spondylitis blood, it appeared, was a TCR beta motif of roughly eight highly homologous variants. Disease-linked clones had a CD8+ phenotype and relatively low frequency in peripheral blood.

The receptor comes from a male donor with ankylosing spondylitis. Sequencing input: blood, either unsorted or a sorted T cell fraction (not recorded which). V is TRBV20-1 and J is TRBJ1-1; no clear D gene. In DNA, the CDR3 is TGCAGTGCCGCTAGTGTTTCCAGAAACACTGAAGCTTTCTTT. Protein sequence: CSAASVSRNTEAFF.